This T cell receptor (beta chain) was sequenced in a study of blood T cell repertoires in COVID-19 (dated by TCRdb to 2020 to 2022). Looking at the study overall: Samples from collaborators originated in the United States, Italy and Spain and spanned both the acute and convalescent phases of COVID-19. A de-identified subject ID, COVID-19 status, age in years and sex were almost always included in the sample metadata. The prospective study material was composed of cDNA or gDNA derived from T cells, B-cell-depleted T cells, or PBMCs. Where HLA class I and class II types were available, the types were taken from metadata supplied by the sample provider, not from assay-based typing. The repertoires were made available in a free public database intended to serve as a resource for research on the immune response to SARS-CoV-2. The dataset comprised deeply sampled blood TCRbeta repertoires from subjects exposed to, actively infected with, or recovered from COVID-19. Samples were obtained from the ongoing ImmuneRACE study (first 160 participants) and from about 1,300 subjects provided by 6 global collaborators. General findings and caveats noted by the study authors: Clinical and demographic metadata were provided uncurated, with the amount varying by source and participant.

V loses 3 bases of germline sequence and J loses 8 bases, and the interval between the two ends is 10 bases. The germline V gene yields ENHRY for CDR1 and SYGVKD for CDR2. From its cysteine to its phenylalanine, the CDR3 spans 12 amino acids. Only the CDR3 part of the read is kept: 36 bases, read in frame from the first base. About this clone itself: Its binding antigen is unknown. Base qualities are not at hand, and no much larger clone is one base apart.

Participants in the prospective study were aged roughly 18 to 89 years, lived in some 24 United States geographic areas, and enrolled through a virtual design. Cohort assignment in the prospective study relied on participant-reported clinical history from a screening survey and a study questionnaire. For ImmuneRACE Cohort 3, a participant was defined as recovered based on two consecutive negative NP/OP PCR tests, clearance by a healthcare professional, or resolution of symptoms. Each participant in the prospective study had whole blood, serum and a nasopharyngeal or oropharyngeal swab collected by mobile phlebotomists. Prospective study participants could optionally give additional blood draws and questionnaires over a roughly two-month period. Prospective study blood samples were shipped either frozen or at room temperature before DNA extraction. TCRbeta CDR3 regions were amplified from genomic DNA using the immunoSEQ Assay, a bias-controlled multiplex PCR. The paper's data handling went like this. The number of nucleated cells in each sample was estimated from the amplification of reference gene primers within the assay. Sequence reads were collapsed and filtered to measure the absolute abundance of every unique TCRbeta CDR3 rearrangement. For each sample, productive Simpson clonality was calculated by taking the square root of Simpson's diversity index across productive rearrangements. Here the immuneACCESS table is served through TCRdb, limited to in-frame sequences with V and J called. Missing clones are a known gap in these copies; in checked studies unresolved V genes cover under half, and the rest lacks a known reason. V and J calls and clone size are those listed in that table; D and trimming were worked out from the DNA. Counted in this sample were fewer than 200,000 clones; roughly 88% of them appeared once. The top ten constitute roughly 8.6% of the sample.

The sample comprised PBMCs or T cells enriched from blood (not recorded which). The receptor comes from a woman aged 18 to 35 who had recovered from COVID-19. The chain was built from TRBV10-3 and TRBJ1-2; the D gene is perhaps TRBD1, from 5 matching bases. The CDR3 protein: CAISESREGYTF. In nucleotides, the sequence is TGTGCCATCAGTGAATCCAGGGAAGGCTACACCTTC.